This TCR beta chain was obtained from a study of blood T cell repertoires in COVID-19. About the study: Sample material is recorded as cDNA or gDNA derived from T cells, B-cell-depleted T cells, or PBMCs.

The CDR3 has 16 residues. As originally analysed: Reference gene primer amplification gave estimated nucleated cell counts. Libraries were prepared by immunoSEQ multiplex PCR; TCRdb keeps only in-frame clonotypes and omits some of them. Clone size and V and J calls were adopted from that table, with D and trimming inferred from the DNA. The repertoire consists of under 300,000 clones, with 84% occurring once and the leading ten covering about 4%. The V call is TRBV21-1, the J call TRBJ2-1; the table names TRBD2, a call not compared with the DNA. TRBV21-1 is reported as a pseudogene. The source of this sequence is a man aged 45 to 65 with acute or convalescent COVID-19. Sequencing was carried out using peripheral blood. CDR3 DNA sequence: TGTGCCAGCAGCGTTAGCGGGAGCCACCCATCGGGTGAGCAGTTCTTC. Translated, it gives CASSVSGSHPSGEQFF.